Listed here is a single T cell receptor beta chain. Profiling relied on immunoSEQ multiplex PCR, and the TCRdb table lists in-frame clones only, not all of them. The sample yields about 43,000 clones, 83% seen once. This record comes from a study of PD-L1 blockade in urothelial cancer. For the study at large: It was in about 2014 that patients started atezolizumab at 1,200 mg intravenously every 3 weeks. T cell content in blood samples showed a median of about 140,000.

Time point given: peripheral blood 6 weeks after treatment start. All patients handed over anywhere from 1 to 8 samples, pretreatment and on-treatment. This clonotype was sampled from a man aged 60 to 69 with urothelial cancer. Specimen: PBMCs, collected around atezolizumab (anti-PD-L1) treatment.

This chain's CDR3 is CASSLGAGAQETQYF. The CDR3 DNA follows: TGCGCCAGCAGCTTGGGGGCGGGGGCCCAAGAGACCCAGTACTTC. The V call is TRBV5-1, the J call TRBJ2-5, with D perhaps TRBD2 (7 bases). V was trimmed by 0 bases and J by 1 base, leaving 10 bases between them. CDR1 is SGHRS, CDR2 YFSETQ, per germline. The CDR3 covers 15 residues.